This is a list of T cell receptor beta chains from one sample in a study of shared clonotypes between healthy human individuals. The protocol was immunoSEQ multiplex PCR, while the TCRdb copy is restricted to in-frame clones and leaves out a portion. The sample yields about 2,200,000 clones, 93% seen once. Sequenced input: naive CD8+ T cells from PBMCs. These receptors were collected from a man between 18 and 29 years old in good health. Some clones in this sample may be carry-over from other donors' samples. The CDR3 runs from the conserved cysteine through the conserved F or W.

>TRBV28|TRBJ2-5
CASSSDSTQYF
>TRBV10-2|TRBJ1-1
CASSVTGMAFF
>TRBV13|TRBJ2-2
CASSLLKTGELFF
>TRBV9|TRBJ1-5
CASSLGPGNQPQHF
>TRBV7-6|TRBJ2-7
CASSLRGGQGSREQYF
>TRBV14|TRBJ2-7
CASSQDLSTTSYEQYF
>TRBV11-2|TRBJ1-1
CASSLYRDSQRGAFF
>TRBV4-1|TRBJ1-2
CASSPYRQANYGYTF
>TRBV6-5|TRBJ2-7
CASSPGQGTSYEQYF
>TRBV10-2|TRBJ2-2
CASSDPGANTGELFF
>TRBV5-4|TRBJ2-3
CASSLRAENTDTQYF
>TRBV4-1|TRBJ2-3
CASSQIGQAVGDTQYF
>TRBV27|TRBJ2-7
CASSPRTVWYEQYF
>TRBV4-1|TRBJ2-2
CASSHGLAGGRGNTGELFF
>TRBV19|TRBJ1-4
CASSHLGGRKLFF
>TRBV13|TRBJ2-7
CASSLGPSYVTSEQYF
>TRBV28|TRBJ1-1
CASSLSPHRGNTEAFF
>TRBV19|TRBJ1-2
CASSIKDTDTF
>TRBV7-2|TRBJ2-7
CASSLAAGLYEQYF
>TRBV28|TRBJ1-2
CASSPRTGYHYGYTF
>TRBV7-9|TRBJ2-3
CASSRPEGTQYF
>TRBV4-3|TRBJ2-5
CASSPRDGSQETQYF
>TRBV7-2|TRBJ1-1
CASSLVGGSDTEAFF
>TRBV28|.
CASIPPESPYEQYF
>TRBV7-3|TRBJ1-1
CASSQSGFSTEAFF
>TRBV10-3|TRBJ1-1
CAISDQKGPVNTEAFF
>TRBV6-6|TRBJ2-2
CASSKAPSTGELFF
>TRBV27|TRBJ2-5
CASSSPMGNGEETQYF
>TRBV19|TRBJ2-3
CASSYDRGSDTQYF
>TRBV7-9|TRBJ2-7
CASSGPGTGIYEQYF
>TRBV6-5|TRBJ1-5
CASSETRHQPQHF
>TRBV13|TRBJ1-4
CASRGEKEKLFF
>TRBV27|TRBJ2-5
CASGTLGLAGASETQYF
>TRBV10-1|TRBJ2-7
CASSGDRGRYEQYF
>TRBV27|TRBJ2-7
CASSYSSGEGAYEQYF
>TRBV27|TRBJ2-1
CASSSSSGPSYNEQFF
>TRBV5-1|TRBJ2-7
CASSLTKAYEQYF
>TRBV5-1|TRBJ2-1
CASSKGLTNEQFF
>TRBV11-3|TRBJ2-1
CASSLRTSGPYNEQFF
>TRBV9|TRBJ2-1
CASSVDGSHNEQFF
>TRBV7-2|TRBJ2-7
CASSLTDRFPSYEQYF